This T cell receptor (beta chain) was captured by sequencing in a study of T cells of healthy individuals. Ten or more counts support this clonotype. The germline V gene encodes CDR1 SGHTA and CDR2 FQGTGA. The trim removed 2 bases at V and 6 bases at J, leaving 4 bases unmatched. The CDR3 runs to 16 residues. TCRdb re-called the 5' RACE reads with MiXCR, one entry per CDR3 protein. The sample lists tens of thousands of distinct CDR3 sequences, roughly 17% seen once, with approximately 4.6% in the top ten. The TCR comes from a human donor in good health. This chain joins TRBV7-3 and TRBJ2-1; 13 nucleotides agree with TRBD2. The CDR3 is CASSLWGTSGVNEQFF. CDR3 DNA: TGTGCCAGCAGCTTATGGGGGACTAGCGGGGTCAATGAGCAGTTCTTC. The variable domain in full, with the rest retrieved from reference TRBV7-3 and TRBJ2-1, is GAGVSQTPSNKVTEKGKYVELRCDPISGHTALYWYRQSLGQGPEFLIYFQGTGAADDSGLPNDRFFAVRPEGSVSTLKIQRTERGDSAVYLCASSLWGTSGVNEQFFGPGTRLTVL.